The next 15 T cell receptor beta chains were all read from a single sample in a study of shared clonotypes between healthy human individuals. Sequencing was performed with immunoSEQ multiplex PCR; in TCRdb, only in-frame clones are kept and a portion is missing. The data show some 1,900,000 clones, around 96% seen once. Naive CD8 cells lacked CD45RO and underwent positive selection for CCR7, leaving out terminally differentiated effector memory CD45RA+ cells. Sequencing was carried out using naive CD8+ T cells sorted from blood. These receptors all come from a man between 18 and 29 years old in good health.

DNA of the CDR3: TGTGCCAGCAGTGACCCTAGCGGGGTTGCGACAGATACGCAGTATTTT. Protein: CASSDPSGVATDTQYF. This chain links TRBV2 with TRBJ2-3; TRBD2 matches 9 bases. This CDR3 is 16 amino acids long. From germline, CDR1 is SNHLY and CDR2 FYNNEI. V shed 3 bases, J shed 3 bases, and the junction held 7 bases outside the gene matches.

The chain joins TRBV14 to TRBJ2-1; 7 nucleotides line up with TRBD1. This CDR3 comprises 14 residues. Per germline, CDR1 SGHDN and CDR2 FVKESK. Trimming removed 4 bases from V and 4 bases from J; junction bases left unmatched: 4. The DNA of the CDR3 is TGTGCCAGCAGCCTGGACAGGAATTACAATGAGCAGTTCTTC. Protein sequence: CASSLDRNYNEQFF.

Turning to this clone: Other DNA sequences in this sample translate to the same CDR3. The chain employs TRBV9 and TRBJ1-1; weak D call: TRBD1 (5 bases). The CDR3 runs 14 residues. V was trimmed by 0 bases and J by 2 bases, leaving 8 bases between them. Per the germline V gene, CDR1 is SGDLS and CDR2 is YYNGEE. The CDR3 loop reads CASSVAGANTEAFF. CDR3 in DNA: TGTGCCAGCAGCGTAGCCGGGGCAAACACTGAAGCTTTCTTT.

This chain joins TRBV10-3 and TRBJ2-3, with 11 positions matching TRBD2. Germline CDR1 is ENHRY and CDR2 is SYGVKD. The CDR3 extends over 15 amino acids. V lost 7 bases, J lost 5 bases, and 8 bases stayed unmatched. The CDR3 DNA reads as TGTGCCATCACGGCTAGCGGGGGGCCGGGAGATACGCAGTATTTT. Its protein is CAITASGGPGDTQYF.

With respect to this clone: The sample carries other DNA sequences with the same CDR3. V and J are TRBV5-1 and TRBJ2-7; D uncertain. The CDR3 totals 13 residues. Germline CDR1 and CDR2: SGHRS and YFSETQ. V lost 2 bases and J 0 bases, leaving 6 bases between the germline ends. The CDR3 nucleotides are TGCGCCAGCAGCTTTAGAAGCTCCTACGAGCAGTACTTC. This gives the protein CASSFRSSYEQYF.

The chain joins TRBV5-8 to TRBJ1-6, with 11 bases that match TRBD1. This CDR3 comprises 14 residues. The junction had 1 base not matched to a gene; V was cut back by 2 bases and J by 9 bases. Per germline, CDR1 SGHTS and CDR2 YDEGEE. CDR3 nucleotide sequence: TGTGCCAGCAGCTTTGGGACAGGGGGTTCACCCCTCCACTTT. It yields the protein CASSFGTGGSPLHF.

The rearrangement joins TRBV6-5 to TRBJ1-2, with a tentative D call TRBD1 (5 bases). Germline CDR1 MNHEY, CDR2 SVGAGI. The CDR3 is 13 amino acids. Trimming removed 4 bases at V and 6 bases at J, with 12 bases between. The CDR3 region is CASSWGGIDGYTF. Written as DNA, the CDR3 is TGTGCCAGCAGTTGGGGGGGAATTGATGGCTACACCTTC.

The chain uses TRBV30 and TRBJ2-2; D not certain. Germline V gene sequence: CDR1 GTSNPN, CDR2 SVGIG (reference sequence). The CDR3 runs 13 residues. Trimming pared 8 bases from V and 3 bases from J, leaving 13 bases between. CDR3 in amino acids: CALQPSHTGELFF. The CDR3 DNA reads as TGTGCCCTACAGCCGAGCCACACCGGGGAGCTGTTTTTT. The full variable domain, in which reference TRBV30 and TRBJ2-2 provide the parts outside the CDR3, is SQTIHQWPATLVQPVGSPLSLECTVEGTSNPNLYWYRQAAGRGLQLLFYSVGIGQISSEVPQNLSASRPQDRQFILSSKKLLLSDSGFYLCALQPSHTGELFFGEGSRLTVL.

With respect to this clone: Other DNA sequences in this specimen translate into the identical CDR3. CDR3 nucleotide sequence: TGTGCCAGCAGTCCTGGGGCCTCCTACGAGCAGTACTTC. This encodes CASSPGASYEQYF. The V gene is TRBV27, the J gene TRBJ2-7, with D possibly TRBD1 on 5 matching bases. Germline V gives CDR1 MNHEY, CDR2 SMNVEV (reference sequence). The V gene lost 5 bases and the J gene lost 0 bases, with 8 bases spanning the gap. CDR3 size: 13 residues.

CDR3 in amino acids: CASSRGGGPRSPLHF. In DNA, the CDR3 is TGTGCCAGCAGTCGAGGGGGGGGCCCTCGATCACCCCTCCACTTT. This rearrangement joins TRBV27 to TRBJ1-6, with a weak D call TRBD1 (6 bases). CDR3 length: 15 residues. The V end lost 5 bases, the J end lost 10 bases, and 18 bases lay between the germline ends. Germline CDR1 is MNHEY and CDR2 is SMNVEV (reference sequence).

The V and J genes are TRBV11-2 and TRBJ1-6, with D possibly matching TRBD1 (5 bases). The V and J ends lost 6 bases and 5 bases respectively, with 11 bases between them. CDR3 length: 14 residues. In germline, CDR1 is SGHAT, CDR2 FQNNGV. In DNA, the CDR3 is TGTGCCAGCAGTATAGGGGAGAATAATTCACCCCTCCACTTT. As protein: CASSIGENNSPLHF.

A note on this clone: This specimen includes other DNA sequences encoding the same CDR3. V is TRBV27 and J is TRBJ2-3; D possibly matches TRBD1 or TRBD2 (5 bases each). V was cut by 2 bases and J by 9 bases, with 9 bases left in between. Germline V gene data show CDR1 as MNHEY and CDR2 as SMNVEV (reference sequence). The CDR3 runs 12 residues. CDR3 in amino acids: CASSLRGDTQYF. The CDR3 coding sequence is TGTGCCAGCAGTTTACGAGGGGACACGCAGTATTTT.

The chain links TRBV11-2 to TRBJ2-7; no clear D gene. CDR1 is SGHAT and CDR2 is FQNNGV in the germline V gene. The germline V and J ends were trimmed by 4 bases and 3 bases, with 16 bases remaining between them. The CDR3 consists of 15 residues. This CDR3 is CASSYRLAVIYEQYF. CDR3 DNA: TGTGCCAGCAGCTACCGTCTGGCGGTAATCTACGAGCAGTACTTC. The whole variable domain, filled in from reference TRBV11-2 and TRBJ2-7, reads EAGVAQSPRYKIIEKRQSVAFWCNPISGHATLYWYQQILGQGPKLLIQFQNNGVVDDSQLPKDRFSAERLKGVDSTLKIQPAKLEDSAVYLCASSYRLAVIYEQYFGPGTRLTVT.

The chain's CDR3 is CASSLVGLGLAFSYEQYF. In nucleotides, the CDR3 is TGTGCCAGCAGCTTGGTGGGACTCGGACTAGCGTTCTCCTACGAGCAGTACTTC. The genes are TRBV7-2 and TRBJ2-7; 9 nucleotides align to TRBD2. V lost 3 bases and J lost 0; bases outside the gene matches: 12. This CDR3 has 18 residues. The V gene's germline CDR1 is SGHTA and CDR2 FQGNSA.

The chain combines TRBV5-6 with TRBJ2-3; the match to TRBD1 covers 7 bases. Germline V gene data show CDR1 as SGHDT and CDR2 as YYEEEE. The CDR3 is made up of 15 amino acids. Trimming at V came to 2 bases and at J to 4 bases, leaving 7 bases not matched to a gene. The CDR3 reads CASSLEGAYPDTQYF. CDR3 nucleotide sequence: TGTGCCAGCAGCTTAGAGGGGGCCTATCCAGATACGCAGTATTTT.